Presented here are 29 T cell receptor beta chains from one specimen sequenced in a study of shared clonotypes between healthy human individuals. Repertoires were generated with immunoSEQ multiplex PCR, while TCRdb's copy carries only in-frame clones and drops some. The repertoire holds hundreds of thousands of clones, with around 78% as singletons. Input material: PBMCs. All receptors come from a middle-aged woman in good health. Some clones in this sample may be carry-over from other donors' samples.

The V and J genes are TRBV5-1 and TRBJ1-2, with D perhaps matching TRBD1 (5 bases). Per the germline V gene, CDR1 is SGHRS and CDR2 is YFSETQ. The V gene lost 0 bases and the J gene lost 6 bases, with 15 bases spanning the gap. The CDR3 totals 15 residues. Here the CDR3 DNA reads TGCGCCAGCAGCTTGGATCTAGGGGCCGTCGATGGCTACACCTTC. Translation: CASSLDLGAVDGYTF.

The chain has TRBV7-9 and TRBJ2-5, with TRBD1 identical over 9 bases. Germline CDR1 reads SEHNR; CDR2 reads FQNEAQ (reference sequence). CDR3 length: 14 amino acids. J was trimmed by 5 bases and V by 5 bases; bases with no gene match: 6. The CDR3 loop reads CASSQGDRDETQYF. The CDR3 coding sequence is TGTGCCAGCAGCCAAGGGGACAGGGATGAGACCCAGTACTTC.

This clone occurred once. The CDR3 protein is CASSGTGGGLSEQYF. For the CDR3, the DNA is TGTGCCAGTAGTGGGACAGGCGGGGGTCTTTCCGAGCAGTACTTC. This chain links TRBV19 with TRBJ2-7, with D perhaps TRBD1 (8 bases). Germline CDR1 LNHDA, CDR2 SQIVND (reference sequence). CDR3 length: 15 amino acids. Trimming took 5 bases from V and 6 from J, leaving 20 bases between them.

J is TRBJ1-6 and V is TRBV2; D call uncertain. Trimming shortened V by 6 bases and J by 8 bases, and 17 bases separated the two germline ends. The germline V gene has CDR1 SNHLY and CDR2 FYNNEI. The CDR3 contains 15 residues. CDR3 sequence: CASRFGPGWDSPLHF. DNA of the CDR3: TGTGCCAGCAGGTTCGGTCCAGGATGGGATTCACCCCTCCACTTT.

The chain recombines TRBV7-9 with TRBJ2-7, with D possibly matching TRBD2 (6 bases). Trimming left V 5 bases short and J 0 bases short, with 11 bases between. The CDR3 sequence is 14 residues long. CDR1 is SEHNR, CDR2 FQNEAQ, per germline (reference sequence). The CDR3 region has the DNA TGTGCCAGCAGCCTAAGGACTAACTCCTACGAGCAGTACTTC. Its translation is CASSLRTNSYEQYF.

V and J are TRBV27 and TRBJ1-5; D is perhaps TRBD1 (5 bases). The CDR3 runs to 13 residues. Germline lookup yields CDR1 MNHEY and CDR2 SMNVEV (reference sequence). V lost 6 bases and J 9 bases, leaving 15 bases between the germline ends. CDR3 sequence (DNA): TGTGCCAGCAGACCAGGGCCCCCAGGGCCCCAGCATTTT. Protein: CASRPGPPGPQHF.

The chain combines TRBV18 with TRBJ2-5; no clear D gene. The J call may be mistaken, given a closer DNA end match to TRBJ2-7. CDR1 and CDR2 (germline): KGHSH, LQKENI. The CDR3 consists of 12 residues. CDR3: CASSTTTYEQYF. CDR3 DNA sequence: TGTGCCAGCTCAACTACAACCTACGAGCAGTACTTC.

This chain links TRBV18 with TRBJ2-7; tentatively, D is TRBD1 (5 bases). There are 15 residues in the CDR3. Trimming left V 3 bases short and J 0 bases short, with 12 bases between. In germline, CDR1 is KGHSH, CDR2 LQKENI. The CDR3 loop reads CASSPGATNSYEQYF. CDR3 DNA sequence: TGTGCCAGCTCACCTGGGGCGACCAACTCCTACGAGCAGTACTTC.

Turning to this clone: A read error likely explains this, since a far larger clone differs by one base. J is TRBJ2-6 and V is TRBV29-1; no reliable D call. Deletions cut 4 bases from V and 4 bases from J, with 8 bases between. The CDR3 extends over 13 amino acids. Germline V gene data show CDR1 as SQVTM and CDR2 as ANQGSEA. The CDR3 loop is CSVGWAGANVLTF. CDR3 nucleotides: TGCAGCGTTGGCTGGGCCGGGGCCAACGTCCTGACTTTC. Supplemented by reference TRBV29-1 and TRBJ2-6, the full variable domain reads SAVISQKPSRDICQRGTSLTIQCQVDSQVTMMFWYRQQPGQSLTLIATANQGSEATYESGFVIDKFPISRPNLTFSTLTVSNMSPEDSSIYLCSVGWAGANVLTFGAGSRLTVL.

The V call is TRBV28, the J call TRBJ1-5; the match to TRBD1 covers 8 bases. This CDR3 region has 15 residues. After removal of 4 bases from V and 5 bases from J, the junction contained 7 bases not matched to a gene. Germline loops: CDR1 MDHEN, CDR2 SYDVKM. The CDR3 protein is CASSSGQGRDQPQHF. The CDR3 DNA reads TGTGCCAGCAGTTCCGGACAGGGTAGGGATCAGCCCCAGCATTTT.

This sequence joins TRBV11-2 and TRBJ1-2; D gene ambiguous. Germline assignment: CDR1 SGHAT and CDR2 FQNNGV. With 1 base removed from V and 8 bases from J, the gap between germline ends came to 11 bases. The CDR3 loop spans 13 amino acids. This CDR3 reads CASSLVGFHGYTF. In DNA, the CDR3 is TGTGCCAGCAGCTTAGTGGGGTTCCACGGCTACACCTTC.

The chain employs TRBV29-1 and TRBJ2-1; D is unclear. This CDR3 has 15 residues. Germline CDR1 is SQVTM and CDR2 is ANQGSEA. Trimming took off 5 bases at V and 0 bases at J, with 14 bases between the two ends. This chain's CDR3 is CSVRERRSSYNEQFF. The DNA of the CDR3 is TGCAGCGTTAGAGAACGGAGAAGCTCCTACAATGAGCAGTTCTTC.

This clone was detected ten times or more. This chain links TRBV5-4 with TRBJ2-3; tentatively, D is TRBD1 or TRBD2 (7 bases each). This CDR3 is built from 15 residues. Trimming removed 4 bases from V and 1 base from J, with 13 bases in between. From germline, CDR1 is SGHNT and CDR2 YYREEE (reference sequence). The CDR3 here is CASSPQGGGTDTQYF. DNA for the CDR3: TGTGCCAGCAGCCCCCAGGGGGGGGGCACAGATACGCAGTATTTT.

The chain joins TRBV7-9 to TRBJ2-3; 8 bases align to TRBD2. J lost 0 bases, V lost 1 base, and 3 bases had no gene match. The CDR3 is 16 amino acids. Per the germline V gene, CDR1 is SEHNR and CDR2 is FQNEAQ (reference sequence). The CDR3 DNA reads TGTGCCAGCAGCTTAGACGGGAGGGCTAGCACAGATACGCAGTATTTT. It specifies CASSLDGRASTDTQYF.

The chain couples TRBV27 to TRBJ2-7; D may be TRBD1 (6 bases). The V gene's germline CDR1 is MNHEY and CDR2 SMNVEV (reference sequence). This CDR3 has 15 residues. Trimming removed 5 bases at V and 4 bases at J, with 18 bases between. The CDR3 is CASSPGDSPRYEQYF. CDR3 sequence (DNA): TGTGCCAGCAGTCCAGGGGATTCCCCGAGGTACGAGCAGTACTTC.

V and J are TRBV6-1 and TRBJ2-1, with TRBD2 matching over 12 bases. The CDR3 consists of 15 residues. V trimming: 2 bases; J trimming: 9 bases; junction bases outside the gene matches: 5. The germline V gene has CDR1 MNHNS and CDR2 SASEGT. The CDR3 nucleotides read TGTGCCAGCAGTGAACTAGCGGGAGGGCCTGGTGAGCAGTTCTTC. Its translation is CASSELAGGPGEQFF.

The CDR3 region is CASSLDRALGYTF. The CDR3 DNA follows: TGTGCCAGCAGTCTAGACAGGGCCTTGGGCTACACCTTC. V gene TRBV27 combines with J gene TRBJ1-2, with TRBD1 matching over 7 bases. The germline V gene has CDR1 MNHEY and CDR2 SMNVEV (reference sequence). CDR3 size: 13 residues. V was clipped by 5 bases and J by 8 bases; unmatched bases: 8.

The chain recombines TRBV7-3 with TRBJ2-2; 12 bases are shared with TRBD2. The CDR3 spans 15 residues. Germline values: CDR1 SGHTA, CDR2 FQGTGA. With 4 bases clipped from V and 4 bases from J, the junction kept 1 base outside the gene matches. CDR3 sequence: CASSSTSGSTGELFF. For the CDR3, the DNA is TGTGCCAGCAGCTCGACTAGCGGGAGCACCGGGGAGCTGTTTTTT. Filled out from reference TRBV7-3 and TRBJ2-2, the complete variable domain reads GAGVSQTPSNKVTEKGKYVELRCDPISGHTALYWYRQSLGQGPEFLIYFQGTGAADDSGLPNDRFFAVRPEGSVSTLKIQRTERGDSAVYLCASSSTSGSTGELFFGEGSRLTVL.

Many counts were recorded for this clone. This sequence joins TRBV27 and TRBJ2-7, with D possibly TRBD1 on 5 matching bases. The V gene lost 5 bases and the J gene lost 9 bases, with 14 bases spanning the gap. Germline CDR1 MNHEY, CDR2 SMNVEV (reference sequence). The CDR3 is 12 residues long. The CDR3 reads CASSPPGRGQYF. CDR3 in DNA: TGTGCCAGCAGTCCACCAGGGCGTGGGCAGTACTTC.

This clone was observed once. The V and J genes are TRBV7-8 and TRBJ1-2; TRBD1 aligns across 7 bases. The V segment lost 1 base and the J segment 3 bases; nucleotides outside the gene matches: 11. This CDR3 is built from 17 residues. Germline assignment: CDR1 SGHVS and CDR2 FQNEAQ. DNA for the CDR3: TGTGCCAGCAGCTTAGGGAACAGGGGAAGAAGGGACTATGGCTACACCTTC. Its translation is CASSLGNRGRRDYGYTF.

The chain has TRBV7-2 and TRBJ2-7; no definite D call. Germline V gene lookup returns CDR1 SGHTA and CDR2 FQGNSA. Trimming took off 6 bases at V and 3 bases at J, with 6 bases between the two ends. The CDR3 loop spans 11 amino acids. CDR3 protein: CASRSNYEQYF. Written as DNA, the CDR3 is TGTGCCAGCAGATCCAACTACGAGCAGTACTTC.

The V gene is TRBV4-3, the J gene TRBJ1-2; 9 nucleotides match TRBD1. Trimming took 0 bases from V and 5 from J; bases not matched to a gene: 4. CDR3 size: 15 residues. Germline CDR1 LGHNA, CDR2 YSLEER. The CDR3 DNA sequence: TGCGCCAGCAGCCAAGAGACAGGGGGGGGATATGGCTACACCTTC. Protein sequence: CASSQETGGGYGYTF.

The V call is TRBV29-1, the J call TRBJ1-1; D is ambiguous. V lost 1 base, J lost 0 bases, and 3 bases lay in between. This CDR3 spans 12 amino acids. Per germline, CDR1 SQVTM and CDR2 ANQGSEA. CDR3 sequence (DNA): TGCAGCGTTGAAGGTTTGAACACTGAAGCTTTCTTT. As protein: CSVEGLNTEAFF.

This chain links TRBV6-1 with TRBJ2-7; 7 nucleotides match TRBD2. With V trimmed by 0 bases and J by 0 bases, 2 bases remained unmatched. CDR1 is MNHNS and CDR2 is SASEGT in the germline V gene. This CDR3 has 15 amino acids. The CDR3 DNA reads as TGTGCCAGCAGTGAAGCGGCGGGAGTCTCCTACGAGCAGTACTTC. Its protein product is CASSEAAGVSYEQYF.

The table lists this clone with a count of one. This rearrangement joins TRBV6-5 to TRBJ2-7; TRBD1 is a possible D gene (5 bases). Per the germline V gene, CDR1 is MNHEY and CDR2 is SVGAGI. There are 15 residues in the CDR3. Trimming removed 4 bases from V and 4 bases from J, with 17 bases in between. CDR3 region: CASSSIGAGRYEQYF. CDR3 coding DNA: TGTGCCAGCAGTTCTATTGGAGCAGGGCGGTACGAGCAGTACTTC.

In this sample, this clone turned up once. The V call is TRBV29-1, the J call TRBJ2-5; D call uncertain. Per germline, CDR1 SQVTM and CDR2 ANQGSEA. The ends were cut back, 1 base at V and 11 bases at J, with 11 bases in the middle. CDR3 length: 11 residues. CDR3 sequence: CSVEAVTLQYF. The CDR3 nucleotides read TGCAGCGTTGAAGCGGTAACTCTACAGTACTTC.

A few counts support this clone. The V call is TRBV28, the J call TRBJ1-2; the D gene is possibly TRBD1 (6 bases). Germline V lookup: CDR1 MDHEN, CDR2 SYDVKM. The CDR3 loop spans 13 amino acids. Trimming stripped 2 bases from V and 7 bases from J, with 11 bases between. CDR3: CASSLQGRGGYTF. The CDR3 nucleotides read TGTGCCAGCAGTTTACAGGGGCGAGGTGGCTACACCTTC.

The chain joins TRBV7-3 to TRBJ1-1; D is possibly TRBD1 (6 bases). V dropped 5 bases and J dropped 4 bases, with 14 bases sitting between them. The CDR3 contains 14 residues. The V gene's germline CDR1 is SGHTA and CDR2 FQGTGA. Here the CDR3 reads CASSPRAGATEAFF. The CDR3 DNA follows: TGTGCCAGCAGCCCGCGGGCAGGGGCCACTGAAGCTTTCTTT.

The J gene is TRBJ2-3, the V gene TRBV7-9, with a possible D match to TRBD2 (5 bases). Germline-derived CDR1 and CDR2 are SEHNR and FQNEAQ (reference sequence). CDR3 length: 17 residues. Trimming left V 3 bases short and J 6 bases short, with 22 bases between. The CDR3 is CASSFLRPRTGADTQYF. CDR3 nucleotides: TGTGCCAGCAGCTTTCTCCGACCGAGGACTGGTGCGGATACGCAGTATTTT.